The next 20 T cell receptor beta chains were all read from a single sample in a study of circulating CD8 cells and anti-PD-1 response in melanoma. Using about 15 ng of total RNA, TCR libraries were made with the QIAseq Immune Repertoire TCR panel. In TCRdb, the reads were re-called with MiXCR into one record per CDR3 protein. Among 600 or so distinct CDR3 sequences listed, about 5% were seen once. Four subsets defined by PD-1 and/or TIGIT were sorted from live CD3+CD8+TCRalphabeta+ cells. This material consisted of CD8+ T cells from PBMCs, taken at baseline or after one month of anti-PD-1 therapy (not recorded which). All receptors derive from a human donor with melanoma.

By share, this clonotype counts as large (0.1 to 1%). The chain carries TRBV2 and TRBJ2-3; D gene uncertain. The CDR3 extends over 15 amino acids. Germline-derived CDR1 and CDR2 are SNHLY and FYNNEI. V dropped 10 bases and J dropped 0 bases, with 17 bases sitting between them. CDR3 residues: CAIEIDRESTDTQYF. CDR3 sequence (DNA): TGTGCCATTGAAATTGACCGAGAGAGCACAGATACGCAGTATTTT.

By sample share, this clonotype is medium-sized (0.01 to 0.1%). The CDR3 nucleotides are TGCAGCGTTGAAGGGGCGAGGGGGGGACAACCCGGGGAGCTGTTTTTT. It codes for CSVEGARGGQPGELFF. The V call is TRBV29-1, the J call TRBJ2-2; perhaps TRBD2 as D (7 bases). V was cut by 1 base and J by 6 bases, with 18 bases left in between. The CDR3 loop spans 16 amino acids. Germline V gives CDR1 SQVTM, CDR2 ANQGSEA.

This clonotype ranks as large. The DNA of the CDR3 is TGTGCCAGCAGCCAAGAAAGCGCGGACAATGAGCAGTTCTTC. Protein: CASSQESADNEQFF. The chain uses TRBV3-1 and TRBJ2-1, with D uncertain. Germline V gives CDR1 LGHDT, CDR2 YNNKEL (reference sequence). Trimming removed 0 bases from V and 5 bases from J, with 8 bases in between. There are 14 residues in the CDR3.

This clonotype is labeled large. The V and J genes are TRBV27 and TRBJ2-4, with D unresolved. The length of the CDR3 is 15 residues. Germline-derived CDR1 and CDR2 are MNHEY and SMNVEV (reference sequence). Trimming pared 3 bases from V and 10 bases from J, leaving 19 bases between. CDR3 nucleotide sequence: TGTGCCAGCAGTTTCTCCCCCGGGTATTTAGAAATTCAGTACTTC. Translated, it gives CASSFSPGYLEIQYF.

This clonotype is judged medium-sized. The gene calls are TRBV19 and TRBJ2-2, with 12 bases fitting TRBD2. CDR3 length equals 16 residues. The ends lost 7 bases at V and 7 bases at J; junction bases unmatched: 10. Looked up from germline, CDR1 is LNHDA and CDR2 is SQIVND (reference sequence). CDR3 nucleotide sequence: TGTGCCAGTAAGGCTAGCGGGAGGGCCCTAAACGGGGAGCTGTTTTTT. Encoded protein: CASKASGRALNGELFF.

By frequency in the sample, this clonotype is medium-sized. The V call is TRBV6-2 or TRBV6-3, the J call TRBJ2-2, with D possibly matching TRBD1 (6 bases). The germline V and J ends were trimmed by 5 bases and 1 base, with 8 bases remaining between them. CDR1 MNHEY and CDR2 SVGEGT come from the germline V gene. This CDR3 spans 14 amino acids. CDR3 amino acids: CASSPGVNTGELFF. CDR3 nucleotide sequence: TGTGCCAGCAGTCCAGGGGTGAACACCGGGGAGCTGTTTTTT.

This clonotype qualifies as large. The chain joins TRBV7-3 to TRBJ2-1, with 9 bases aligning to TRBD2. The CDR3 sequence is 16 residues long. Unmatched junction bases numbered 7, after V lost 0 bases and J lost 7 bases. Per the germline V gene, CDR1 is SGHTA and CDR2 is FQGTGA. The CDR3 loop is CASSLTSGLARNEQFF. In DNA, the CDR3 is TGTGCCAGCAGCTTAACGAGCGGACTAGCGAGGAATGAGCAGTTCTTC. The whole variable domain, filled in from reference TRBV7-3 and TRBJ2-1, reads GAGVSQTPSNKVTEKGKYVELRCDPISGHTALYWYRQSLGQGPEFLIYFQGTGAADDSGLPNDRFFAVRPEGSVSTLKIQRTERGDSAVYLCASSLTSGLARNEQFFGPGTRLTVL.

In this sample, this clonotype is large. This chain joins TRBV25-1 and TRBJ2-7, with TRBD1 identical over 8 bases. V was pared by 2 bases and J by 5 bases, with 5 bases of the junction left unmatched. Per germline, CDR1 MGHDK and CDR2 SYGVNS. CDR3 size: 14 residues. This CDR3 is CASSETLTGDEQYF. The CDR3 nucleotides are TGTGCCAGCAGTGAAACCCTGACAGGGGACGAGCAGTACTTC.

This clonotype is categorized as medium-sized. The rearrangement uses TRBV14 and TRBJ2-2; D is unresolved. This CDR3 has 16 residues. Trimming took off 1 base at V and 3 bases at J, with 12 bases between the two ends. Germline V CDR1 and CDR2: SGHDN, FVKESK. CDR3 region: CASSQVTGIDTGELFF. CDR3 nucleotide sequence: TGTGCCAGCAGCCAAGTAACGGGTATCGACACCGGGGAGCTGTTTTTT.

With regard to this clonotype: One base away lies a much larger clone, so this may be a sequencing read error. This sequence joins TRBV27 and TRBJ2-5, with 12 bases lining up with TRBD2. The CDR3 is 15 residues long. Germline CDR1 is MNHEY and CDR2 is SMNVEV (reference sequence). As DNA, the CDR3 is TGTGCCAGCACCCCTAGCGGGGGGGCCCAAGAGACCCAGCACTTC. This translates into CASTPSGGAQETQHF.

The gene calls are TRBV12-3 or TRBV12-4 and TRBJ2-5; 9 nucleotides align to TRBD2. The CDR3 loop spans 17 amino acids. V gave up 4 bases and J gave up 5 bases; unmatched junction bases: 14. CDR3 protein: CASSSPVMSGGRETQYF. The CDR3 DNA follows: TGTGCCAGCAGTTCCCCAGTCATGAGCGGGGGGCGGGAGACCCAGTACTTC.

This clonotype qualifies as medium-sized. The V and J genes are TRBV7-2 and TRBJ2-7; tentatively, D is TRBD2 (5 bases). V lost 5 bases, J lost 3 bases, and 5 bases lay in between. This CDR3 contains 11 residues. Per the germline V gene, CDR1 is SGHTA and CDR2 is FQGNSA. The DNA for the CDR3 is TGTGCCAGCAGCGACTACTACGAGCAGTACTTC. Protein product: CASSDYYEQYF. Variable domain in full (rest from reference TRBV7-2 and TRBJ2-7): GAGVSQSPSNKVTEKGKDVELRCDPISGHTALYWYRQSLGQGLEFLIYFQGNSAPDKSGLPSDRFSAERTGGSVSTLTIQRTQQEDSAVYLCASSDYYEQYFGPGTRLTVT.

This CDR3 reads CASSSLGRTSTDTQYF. In nucleotides, the CDR3 is TGTGCCAGCAGTTCCTTGGGGCGGACCAGCACAGATACGCAGTATTTT. The chain combines TRBV12-3 or TRBV12-4 with TRBJ2-3; weak D call: TRBD1 (5 bases). The CDR3 runs to 16 residues. Trimming pared 4 bases from V and 0 bases from J, leaving 14 bases between.

In this sample, this clonotype is large (0.1 to 1%). The rearrangement joins TRBV2 to TRBJ2-7; maybe TRBD1 (5 bases). Germline V lookup: CDR1 SNHLY, CDR2 FYNNEI. The CDR3 sequence is 17 residues long. The V gene lost 3 bases and the J gene lost 5 bases, with 23 bases spanning the gap. This CDR3 is CASSDRWADISAHEQYF. The DNA of the CDR3 is TGTGCCAGCAGTGACCGGTGGGCGGACATATCAGCCCACGAGCAGTACTTC.

This clonotype ranks as large. This chain links TRBV28 with TRBJ2-2; D is ambiguous. Deletions cut 1 base from V and 8 bases from J, with 8 bases between. The CDR3 runs to 13 residues. Per germline, CDR1 MDHEN and CDR2 SYDVKM. As DNA, the CDR3 is TGTGCCAGCAGTTTATTCCATGGGGGGGAGCTGTTTTTT. This codes for CASSLFHGGELFF. Full variable domain (missing parts from reference TRBV28 and TRBJ2-2): DVKVTQSSRYLVKRTGEKVFLECVQDMDHENMFWYRQDPGLGLRLIYFSYDVKMKEKGDIPEGYSVSREKKERFSLILESASTNQTSMYLCASSLFHGGELFFGEGSRLTVL.

This clonotype counts as medium-sized. The J gene is TRBJ2-7, the V gene TRBV6-6, with 8 bases identical to TRBD1. Germline V gene lookup returns CDR1 MNHNY and CDR2 SVGAGI (reference sequence). The CDR3 has 14 residues. V shed 6 bases, J shed 4 bases, and the junction held 8 bases outside the gene matches. CDR3 region: CASRPIRGPYEQYF. The DNA of the CDR3 is TGTGCCAGCAGACCCATCAGGGGGCCATACGAGCAGTACTTC.

The J gene is TRBJ2-4, the V gene TRBV20-1, with 10 bases lining up with TRBD1. This CDR3 has 12 amino acids. The germline V gene encodes CDR1 DFQATT and CDR2 SNEGSKA (reference sequence). The CDR3 nucleotides are TGCAGCTCCGCGGACAGGGGGAACATTCAGTACTTC. Its translation: CSSADRGNIQYF.

This clonotype is categorized as medium-sized (0.01 to 0.1%). The chain is built from TRBV20-1 and TRBJ2-7; no clear D. Germline V gives CDR1 DFQATT, CDR2 SNEGSKA (reference sequence). The CDR3 contains 16 residues. With 1 base removed from V and 0 bases from J, the gap between germline ends came to 16 bases. The CDR3 loop is CSARGEVGLSSYEQYF. The DNA for the CDR3 is TGCAGTGCTAGAGGAGAGGTGGGCTTAAGCTCCTACGAGCAGTACTTC.

This clonotype is deemed medium-sized (0.01 to 0.1%). The chain has TRBV20-1 and TRBJ1-1; 10 nucleotides line up with TRBD1. CDR1 and CDR2 from the germline V gene are DFQATT and SNEGSKA (reference sequence). Unmatched junction bases numbered 16, after V lost 1 base and J lost 8 bases. The CDR3 covers 17 residues. The CDR3 sequence: CSARAHFRDRGSLEAFF. CDR3 DNA: TGCAGTGCTAGAGCTCACTTTAGGGACAGGGGATCATTAGAAGCTTTCTTT.

In this sample, this clonotype is large. The chain recombines TRBV2 with TRBJ2-7; 13 bases are a match to TRBD2. This CDR3 is built from 15 residues. CDR1 is SNHLY and CDR2 is FYNNEI in the germline V gene. V dropped 4 bases and J dropped 3; count of bases not matched to a gene: 3. The CDR3, as DNA: TGTGCCAGCAGTGGACTAGCGGGAGGTTTCTACGAGCAGTACTTC. It specifies CASSGLAGGFYEQYF. The variable domain in full, with the rest retrieved from reference TRBV2 and TRBJ2-7, is EPEVTQTPSHQVTQMGQEVILRCVPISNHLYFYWYRQILGQKVEFLVSFYNNEISEKSEIFDDQFSVERPDGSNFTLKIRSTKLEDSAMYFCASSGLAGGFYEQYFGPGTRLTVT.